This T cell receptor beta chain originates from a study of OX40 agonist ivuxolimab in advanced cancers. Overall study context: Enrollees could have had prior anti-PD-1, anti-PD-L1 or anti-CTLA-4 therapy, which more than 30% had received.

The CDR3 runs to 19 residues. Trimming shortened V by 4 bases and J by 3 bases, and 26 bases separated the two germline ends. The germline gives CDR1 SNHLY, CDR2 FYNNEI. Some clones are missing from TCRdb's copy, which holds only in-frame ones; the method was immunoSEQ multiplex PCR. Of 60,000 or so clones in the sample, roughly 93% were seen once. The chain recombines TRBV2 with TRBJ2-3; D is perhaps TRBD2 (5 bases). The sequence came from an adult with an advanced solid tumor such as melanoma, head and neck, liver or kidney cancer. This material consisted of CD4+ or CD8+ T cells sorted from blood, taken in a trial of the OX40 agonist ivuxolimab. In DNA, the CDR3 is TGTGCCAGCAGTGGTAGCGTGGGGAGCGTACCAGATACAACAGATACGCAGTATTTT. Protein: CASSGSVGSVPDTTDTQYF.